One and the same sample provided the 29 T cell receptor beta chains below, sequenced in a study of Tregs in tolerant kidney transplant recipients. Measured with immunoSEQ multiplex PCR; TCRdb has only the in-frame clones, and not every one. The repertoire holds about 15,000 clones, with 45% to 55% as singletons. No antigens are known for them. FACS sorting followed an approximately 6-day coculture of CFSE-labeled recipient PBMCs with irradiated graft donor PBMCs. Sequences were derived from CD4+ T cells from blood cultured with allogeneic cells, sampled before the transplant. The receptors here all came from a human patient who received a combined kidney and bone marrow transplant.

The V gene is TRBV30, the J gene TRBJ2-7; D ambiguous. The CDR3 runs 10 residues. V lost 0 bases and J 12 bases, leaving 9 bases between the germline ends. CDR1 and CDR2 (germline): GTSNPN, SVGIG (reference sequence). CDR3: CAWSVRKLYF. Here the CDR3 DNA reads TGTGCCTGGAGTGTTAGAAAATTGTACTTC.

The V call is TRBV30, the J call TRBJ1-5; D uncertain. Germline V CDR1 and CDR2: GTSNPN, SVGIG (reference sequence). The CDR3 loop spans 13 amino acids. V dropped 7 bases and J dropped 5 bases, with 15 bases sitting between them. The CDR3 sequence is CAYTSGNDQPQHF. The CDR3 bases are TGTGCCTACACCTCTGGCAACGATCAGCCCCAGCATTTT.

The V call is TRBV5-1, the J call TRBJ2-2, with TRBD1 as a possible D gene (6 bases). Trimming stripped 4 bases from V and 0 bases from J, with 10 bases between. This CDR3 comprises 15 residues. Germline V CDR1 and CDR2: SGHRS, YFSETQ. CDR3 sequence: CASSPGTPNTGELFF. The DNA for the CDR3 is TGCGCCAGCAGCCCCGGGACACCGAACACCGGGGAGCTGTTTTTT.

V and J are TRBV6-4 and TRBJ2-5; TRBD2 matches at 10 bases. The CDR3 covers 15 residues. CDR1 and CDR2 (germline): MRHNA, SNTAGT. Germline trimming cut 6 bases from V and 4 bases from J; bases unmatched to any gene: 8. For the CDR3, the DNA is TGTGCCAGCAGCCGGCTAGCGGGGGTCGGAGAGACCCAGTACTTC. Translated, it gives CASSRLAGVGETQYF.

This chain uses TRBV5-4 with TRBJ1-4; perhaps TRBD1 as D (5 bases). Germline values: CDR1 SGHNT, CDR2 YYREEE (reference sequence). Trimming took off 4 bases at V and 4 bases at J, with 14 bases between the two ends. This CDR3 has 15 amino acids. The CDR3 DNA sequence: TGTGCCAGCAGCCTTGGCGGGACCAATAATGAAAAACTGTTTTTT. Amino acids: CASSLGGTNNEKLFF.

The chain recombines TRBV18 with TRBJ2-7, with 7 bases fitting TRBD2. The CDR3 spans 15 residues. Germline assignment: CDR1 KGHSH and CDR2 LQKENI. V lost 0 bases and J lost 4; bases outside the gene matches: 6. In DNA form, the CDR3 reads TGTGCCAGCTCACCACCGACCGGGAGGAAGTACGAGCAGTACTTC. It yields the protein CASSPPTGRKYEQYF. The full variable domain, rest sourced from reference TRBV18 and TRBJ2-7, is NAGVMQNPRHLVRRRGQEARLRCSPMKGHSHVYWYRQLPEEGLKFMVYLQKENIIDESGMPKERFSAEFPKEGPSILRIQQVVRGDSAAYFCASSPPTGRKYEQYFGPGTRLTVT.

The chain links TRBV5-5 to TRBJ1-2; D unclear. Looked up from germline, CDR1 is SGHKS and CDR2 is YYEKEE (reference sequence). The germline V and J ends were trimmed by 1 base and 8 bases, with 12 bases remaining between them. The CDR3 contains 13 residues. CDR3 region: CASSLPGVEGYTF. CDR3 nucleotides: TGTGCCAGCAGCTTGCCCGGAGTAGAAGGCTACACCTTC.

This chain connects TRBV15 to TRBJ2-1, with D possibly TRBD1 on 5 matching bases. V shed 1 base and J shed 5 bases, with 9 bases lying between them. CDR1 is LNHNV, CDR2 YYDKDF, per germline (reference sequence). The CDR3 totals 14 residues. CDR3 residues: CATSRGGRDNEQFF. As DNA, the CDR3 is TGTGCCACCAGCAGAGGGGGCAGGGACAATGAGCAGTTCTTC.

This clone ranks as medium-sized. The chain employs TRBV6-6 and TRBJ1-4, with 7 bases aligning to TRBD1. Germline trimming cut 7 bases from V and 3 bases from J; bases unmatched to any gene: 8. Germline V gives CDR1 MNHNY, CDR2 SVGAGI (reference sequence). The CDR3 has 15 residues. CDR3 DNA: TGTGCCAGCACCGAGGACAGGTCCTCTAATGAAAAACTGTTTTTT. Protein sequence: CASTEDRSSNEKLFF.

J is TRBJ2-7 and V is TRBV5-4, with D possibly being TRBD1 (6 bases). This CDR3 is built from 15 residues. The germline V and J ends were trimmed by 1 base and 2 bases, with 13 bases remaining between them. Germline-derived CDR1 and CDR2 are SGHNT and YYREEE (reference sequence). As DNA, the CDR3 is TGTGCCAGCAGCTTGAGGCAGGGGTTTGCCTACGAGCAGTACTTC. Translation: CASSLRQGFAYEQYF.

The chain carries TRBV7-3 and TRBJ2-7, with 8 positions matching TRBD2. CDR1 is SGHTA and CDR2 is FQGTGA in the germline V gene. This CDR3 region has 15 residues. Germline trimming cut 5 bases from V and 4 bases from J; bases unmatched to any gene: 10. The DNA for the CDR3 is TGTGCCAGCAGCCAGGGAGGCGGGAGGTCTTACGAGCAGTACTTC. Amino acids: CASSQGGGRSYEQYF.

This chain connects TRBV15 to TRBJ2-1; the D gene is possibly TRBD1 (7 bases). Germline lookup yields CDR1 LNHNV and CDR2 YYDKDF (reference sequence). The CDR3 sequence is 14 residues long. Trimming stripped 0 bases from V and 9 bases from J, with 12 bases between. CDR3 DNA: TGTGCCACCAGCAGAGAGACCAGGGGGGTTGAGCAGTTCTTC. It codes for CATSRETRGVEQFF.

The chain employs TRBV4-3 and TRBJ2-5; D uncertain. The CDR3 extends over 15 amino acids. The V end was cut by 0 bases, the J end by 2 bases, with 10 bases between. Germline CDR1 LGHNA, CDR2 YSLEER. The CDR3 loop reads CASSQDTRFQETQYF. The CDR3 coding sequence is TGCGCCAGCAGCCAAGATACGCGGTTTCAAGAGACCCAGTACTTC.

This rearrangement joins TRBV28 to TRBJ1-4, with 7 nucleotides matching TRBD1. Germline CDR1 reads MDHEN; CDR2 reads SYDVKM. The CDR3 has 14 amino acids. The trim removed 6 bases at V and 3 bases at J, leaving 4 bases unmatched. CDR3 nucleotides: TGTGCCAGCAGCACCGGGACAGCTAATGAAAAACTGTTTTTT. Its translation is CASSTGTANEKLFF.

This clone was detected only a few times. The chain employs TRBV19 and TRBJ1-1, with D uncertain. This CDR3 has 16 amino acids. V was trimmed by 2 bases and J by 0 bases, leaving 13 bases between them. Per germline, CDR1 LNHDA and CDR2 SQIVND (reference sequence). The CDR3 region has the DNA TGTGCCAGTAGTATAAAAGGAACCAGGATGAACACTGAAGCTTTCTTT. It is translated as CASSIKGTRMNTEAFF.

V and J are TRBV7-3 and TRBJ1-1; maybe TRBD1 (5 bases). Germline lookup yields CDR1 SGHTA and CDR2 FQGTGA. The germline V and J ends were trimmed by 2 bases and 0 bases, with 7 bases remaining between them. The CDR3 runs to 14 residues. The CDR3 DNA follows: TGTGCCAGCAGCTTAGAAGGGGTGAACACTGAAGCTTTCTTT. This gives the protein CASSLEGVNTEAFF.

This clone was seen only once. The chain recombines TRBV5-1 with TRBJ2-5; D is uncertain. Per germline, CDR1 SGHRS and CDR2 YFSETQ. Trimming took 4 bases from V and 2 from J, leaving 3 bases between them. This CDR3 is 11 amino acids long. CDR3 DNA: TGCGCCAGCAGCGAGCAAGAGACCCAGTACTTC. This codes for CASSEQETQYF.

In nucleotides, the CDR3 is TGTGCCAGCTCACCCGGACAGGGGGCTCACTATGGCTACACCTTC. Residues: CASSPGQGAHYGYTF. The chain links TRBV18 to TRBJ1-2; 11 bases match TRBD1. V trimming: 3 bases; J trimming: 3 bases; junction bases outside the gene matches: 3. Germline V CDR1 and CDR2: KGHSH, LQKENI. The CDR3 runs 15 residues.

This clone was observed a few times. V is TRBV7-9 and J is TRBJ1-2; D unclear. The CDR3 contains 14 residues. Trimming took off 5 bases at V and 8 bases at J, with 18 bases between the two ends. Germline V lookup: CDR1 SEHNR, CDR2 FQNEAQ (reference sequence). The CDR3 DNA is TGTGCCAGCAGCCAAGATATTGACTTAGGAGGCTACACCTTC. As protein: CASSQDIDLGGYTF.

This clone was seen just once. V usage is TRBV7-9 and J usage is TRBJ1-1; possibly TRBD1 for D (5 bases). The CDR3 sequence is 13 residues long. Trimming removed 3 bases at V and 4 bases at J, with 9 bases between. Germline values: CDR1 SEHNR, CDR2 FQNEAQ (reference sequence). The chain's CDR3 is CASSLQGFTEAFF. The CDR3 DNA follows: TGTGCCAGCAGCTTGCAGGGTTTCACTGAAGCTTTCTTT.

In this sample, this clone turned up a few times. The chain combines TRBV5-4 with TRBJ2-1; tentatively, D is TRBD2 (5 bases). Trimming pared 2 bases from V and 6 bases from J, leaving 12 bases between. Germline V gene data show CDR1 as SGHNT and CDR2 as YYREEE (reference sequence). The CDR3 is 14 amino acids. The CDR3 DNA reads TGTGCCAGCAGCTTAGCGCCGGGGTTCAATGAGCAGTTCTTC. Its protein product is CASSLAPGFNEQFF.

This clone has more than one count but fewer than ten. The chain recombines TRBV7-6 with TRBJ2-1, with TRBD1 identical over 7 bases. Per the germline V gene, CDR1 is SGHVS and CDR2 is FNYEAQ. V shed 4 bases and J 0 bases; nucleotides not matched to a gene: 6. This CDR3 is built from 16 residues. This CDR3 reads CASSYGAGGSYNEQFF. CDR3 sequence (DNA): TGTGCCAGCAGCTATGGAGCAGGGGGCTCCTACAATGAGCAGTTCTTC.

V and J are TRBV18 and TRBJ1-5; no firm D call. This CDR3 region has 13 residues. The germline V gene encodes CDR1 KGHSH and CDR2 LQKENI. V was clipped by 3 bases and J by 4 bases, with 7 bases between them. CDR3 sequence (DNA): TGTGCCAGCTCACCTGACGGGAATCAGCCCCAGCATTTT. Translating gives CASSPDGNQPQHF.

The rearrangement uses TRBV28 and TRBJ1-1; 7 nucleotides agree with TRBD1. V lost 5 bases, J lost 3 bases, and 3 bases stayed unmatched. The CDR3 is made up of 13 amino acids. CDR1 and CDR2 (germline): MDHEN, SYDVKM. This CDR3 is CASSTTGDTEAFF. CDR3 nucleotide sequence: TGTGCCAGCAGTACTACAGGGGACACTGAAGCTTTCTTT.

As to this clone: Germline and junction disagree at one end, which may indicate a read error. The same CDR3 can be traced to other DNA sequences in this sample. The chain joins TRBV7-6 to TRBJ1-6, with 7 nucleotides matching TRBD1. This CDR3 comprises 15 residues. Per germline, CDR1 SGHVS and CDR2 FNYEAQ. DNA for the CDR3: TGTGCCAGCAGCCTAGGGACAGTTCAAAATTCCCCCCTCCACTTT. Protein: CASSLGTVQNSPLHF.

This clone was seen a few times. The chain joins TRBV30 to TRBJ2-3, with 7 bases fitting TRBD2. Germline trimming cut 7 bases from V and 4 bases from J; bases unmatched to any gene: 11. Germline CDR1 is GTSNPN and CDR2 is SVGIG (reference sequence). CDR3 length equals 14 residues. Written as DNA, the CDR3 is TGTGCCTTAAGCGGGATGTGGGGTGCAGATACGCAGTATTTT. Its protein is CALSGMWGADTQYF.

The CDR3, as DNA: TGTGCCAGCAGTAAACGGAGGGGATCGACAGATACGCAGTATTTT. As protein: CASSKRRGSTDTQYF. The chain carries TRBV6-7 and TRBJ2-3; tentative D call: TRBD2 (6 bases). TRBV6-7 carries the ORF label, with uncertain function. This CDR3 spans 15 amino acids. Trimming removed 5 bases from V and 3 bases from J, with 15 bases in between.

This clone was observed a handful of times. The genes are TRBV7-7 and TRBJ2-7; D uncertain. CDR1 is SSHAT, CDR2 FNYEAQ, per germline (reference sequence). With 2 bases removed from V and 6 bases from J, the gap between germline ends came to 11 bases. CDR3 length equals 13 residues. The CDR3 protein is CASSLSTHLEQYF. The CDR3 nucleotides read TGTGCCAGCAGCTTATCTACCCACCTCGAGCAGTACTTC.

The chain combines TRBV28 with TRBJ2-6; 7 positions match TRBD1. J was trimmed by 4 bases and V by 3 bases; bases with no gene match: 6. The CDR3 is made up of 16 amino acids. Germline lookup yields CDR1 MDHEN and CDR2 SYDVKM. CDR3 coding DNA: TGTGCCAGCAGTTTCCACAGGGGATCCGGGGCCAACGTCCTGACTTTC. Its protein product is CASSFHRGSGANVLTF.